This is a list of T cell receptor beta chains from one sample in a study of early T cells in non-severe SARS-CoV-2 infection. TCRdb redid the calling of the 5' RACE reads with MiXCR, one entry per CDR3 protein. The sample carries tens of thousands of distinct CDR3 sequences, around 6.6% recorded once. The sequenced sample was whole blood, obtained at baseline. Receptors originate from an adult who was a healthcare worker with PCR-confirmed SARS-CoV-2 infection or an uninfected control (not recorded which). CDR3s include the opening cysteine and the closing phenylalanine or tryptophan. The D gene is left open where the match is weak. Not every row has a clone size; where given, it reads once, few, many or a size class.

J gene: TRBJ2-7; D gene: .; clone size: few; V gene: TRBV9; CDR3 protein: CASSVAWGLSYEQYF; CDR3 DNA: TGTGCCAGCAGCGTAGCCTGGGGACTTTCTTACGAGCAGTACTTC
J gene: TRBJ2-7; D gene: .; clone size: .; V gene: TRBV4-1; CDR3 protein: CASSQDRTPGYEQYF; CDR3 DNA: TGCGCCAGCAGCCAAGATAGGACTCCCGGCTACGAGCAGTACTTC
J gene: TRBJ1-1; D gene: .; clone size: .; V gene: TRBV6-1; CDR3 protein: CASSEESGAPNEAFF; CDR3 DNA: TGTGCCAGCAGTGAAGAATCAGGGGCGCCCAACGAAGCTTTCTTT
J gene: TRBJ1-2; D gene: .; clone size: many; V gene: TRBV20-1; CDR3 protein: CSAVREYYGYTF; CDR3 DNA: TGCAGTGCCGTTAGAGAATACTATGGCTACACCTTC
J gene: TRBJ2-3; D gene: TRBD2; clone size: .; V gene: TRBV12-3/TRBV12-4; CDR3 protein: CASSSGGLLTDTQYF; CDR3 DNA: TGTGCCAGCAGTTCCGGGGGACTACTCACAGATACGCAGTATTTT
J gene: TRBJ2-3; D gene: .; clone size: many; V gene: TRBV7-8; CDR3 protein: CASSFGDTQYF; CDR3 DNA: TGTGCCAGCAGCTTCGGAGATACGCAGTATTTT
J gene: TRBJ1-1; D gene: .; clone size: many; V gene: TRBV18; CDR3 protein: CASSLSGYYTEAFF; CDR3 DNA: TGTGCCAGCTCATTATCAGGGTATTACACTGAAGCTTTCTTT
J gene: TRBJ2-1; D gene: .; clone size: few; V gene: TRBV7-2; CDR3 protein: CASSSFYEQFF; CDR3 DNA: TGTGCCAGCAGTTCCTTTTATGAGCAGTTCTTC
J gene: TRBJ1-5; D gene: .; clone size: few; V gene: TRBV19; CDR3 protein: CASRRLEGDQPQHF; CDR3 DNA: TGTGCCAGTAGGAGGCTAGAAGGCGATCAGCCCCAGCATTTT
J gene: TRBJ2-1; D gene: TRBD2; clone size: many; V gene: TRBV7-2; CDR3 protein: CASSPPGSGGGNEQFF; CDR3 DNA: TGTGCCAGCAGCCCACCTGGTAGCGGGGGAGGCAATGAGCAGTTCTTC
J gene: TRBJ1-1; D gene: .; clone size: many; V gene: TRBV27; CDR3 protein: CASSLYGQPSAFF; CDR3 DNA: TGTGCCAGCAGTTTATATGGTCAGCCGTCAGCTTTCTTT
J gene: TRBJ1-4; D gene: .; clone size: many; V gene: TRBV29-1; CDR3 protein: CSAETPKQKLFF; CDR3 DNA: TGCAGCGCCGAGACCCCAAAGCAAAAACTGTTTTTT
J gene: TRBJ2-7; D gene: .; clone size: .; V gene: TRBV27; CDR3 protein: CASSFGANLYEQYF; CDR3 DNA: TGTGCCAGCAGTTTCGGCGCTAACCTCTACGAGCAGTACTTC
J gene: TRBJ2-3; D gene: .; clone size: many; V gene: TRBV24-1; CDR3 protein: CATSDPRGSDTQYF; CDR3 DNA: TGTGCCACCAGTGACCCCAGGGGATCAGATACGCAGTATTTT
J gene: TRBJ2-1; D gene: .; clone size: many; V gene: TRBV6-6; CDR3 protein: CASSPGRAISDNEQFF; CDR3 DNA: TGTGCCAGCAGCCCCGGACGTGCTATAAGTGACAATGAGCAGTTCTTC